This is a list of T cell receptor beta chains from one sample in a study of T cell responses to AZD1222 COVID-19 vaccine. Assay used: immunoSEQ multiplex PCR; TCRdb lists only in-frame clones, some missing. The sample holds nearly 200,000 clones; approximately 93% are singletons and the top ten take 1%. Sequenced material: peripheral blood, taken 28 days after the second AZD1222 dose. All receptors come from an adult who received the AZD1222 COVID-19 vaccine. CDR3s include the opening cysteine and the closing phenylalanine or tryptophan. The D gene is left open where the match is weak.

>TRBJ1-2|TRBV6-5|-
TGTGCCAGCAGTTACGGGGCGGTTCATGGCTACACCTTC
CASSYGAVHGYTF
>TRBJ1-1|TRBV6-5|-
TGTGCCAGCAGTTACTCCCCAGGGAAAGCTTTCTTT
CASSYSPGKAFF
>TRBJ1-1|TRBV6-5|-
TGTGCCAGCAGTTACTTCCAGGGAAACACTGAAGCTTTCTTT
CASSYFQGNTEAFF
>TRBJ1-2|TRBV29-1|-
TGCAGCGTTGGTGAGGACGTCCATGTTTCGCGTGGCTACACCTTC
CSVGEDVHVSRGYTF
>TRBJ2-7|TRBV27|TRBD1
TGTGCCAGCAGTTTATCCTACTCGAGGGGGCCCTTCTCCTACGAGCAGTACTTC
CASSLSYSRGPFSYEQYF
>TRBJ1-3|TRBV9|-
TGTGCCAGCAGCGTAGGGGAGAGCTCTGGAAACACCATATATTTT
CASSVGESSGNTIYF
>TRBJ2-5|TRBV10-3|-
TGTGCCATCAGTGGAGGGGAGACCCAGTACTTC
CAISGGETQYF
>TRBJ1-2|TRBV3-1/TRBV3-2|-
TGTGCCAGCAGCCAAGATCGGCAGGCGTATGGCTACACCTTC
CASSQDRQAYGYTF
>TRBJ1-6|TRBV11-2|-
TGTGCCAGCAGCTTAGTCTCAGGGGAGAATTCACCCCTCCACTTT
CASSLVSGENSPLHF
>TRBJ2-6|TRBV5-1|TRBD1
TGCGCCAGCAGCTTGCCGGGACAGTACGTTTCCTCTGGGGCCAACGTCCTGACTTTC
CASSLPGQYVSSGANVLTF
>TRBJ2-5|TRBV7-9|TRBD2
TGTGCCAGCATTAACGGGGGGGCCATGGGGCAAGAGACCCAGTACTTC
CASINGGAMGQETQYF
>TRBJ2-2|TRBV5-1|-
TGCGCCAGCAGCTTGGCGGGGGTGGCCACCGGGGAGCTGTTTTTT
CASSLAGVATGELFF
>TRBJ1-5|TRBV27|-
TGTGCCAGCAGTCCAGGGGTAGGATATCAGCCCCAGCATTTT
CASSPGVGYQPQHF
>TRBJ2-5|TRBV30|-
TGTGCCTGGAGTTGGAGAGAGACCCAGTACTTC
CAWSWRETQYF
>TRBJ2-3|TRBV7-9|-
TGTGCCAGCGGGGGTCCCGGGGGCACGCAGTATTTT
CASGGPGGTQYF
>TRBJ1-1|TRBV6-5|-
TGTGCCAGCACCTCGTACAGGCACACTGAAGCTTTCTTT
CASTSYRHTEAFF
>TRBJ2-3|TRBV3-1/TRBV3-2|TRBD2
TGTGCCAGCAGCCATAGCGGGACAAAAAGCACAGATACGCAGTATTTT
CASSHSGTKSTDTQYF
>TRBJ2-1|TRBV6-4|-
TGTGCCAGCAGTGCCGAAGTCTACAATGAGCAGTTCTTC
CASSAEVYNEQFF
>TRBJ1-4|TRBV9|-
TGTGCCAGCAGCGTTTTCGGGAGTAATGAAAAACTGTTTTTT
CASSVFGSNEKLFF
>TRBJ1-2|TRBV6-5|TRBD1
TGTGCCAGCAGTCGGGACAGTACCTTCTATGGCTACACCTTC
CASSRDSTFYGYTF
>TRBJ1-6|TRBV6-5|-
TGTGCCAGCAGTTACTCGAAAGGGGAGGGTTCACCCCTCCACTTT
CASSYSKGEGSPLHF
>TRBJ1-4|TRBV5-1|-
TGCGCCAGCAGCTTGGATTCGGTCCCCGGTGAAAAACTGTTTTTT
CASSLDSVPGEKLFF
>TRBJ1-2|TRBV12-5|-
TGTGCTAGTGGCCTTACAGGGAACCCCCAGTACACCTTC
CASGLTGNPQYTF
>TRBJ1-2|TRBV5-6|-
TGTGCCAGCAGCACGACCGCTGGCTACACCTTC
CASSTTAGYTF